Presented here are 3 T cell receptor beta chains from one specimen sequenced in a study of PD-L1 blockade in urothelial cancer. The data were produced by immunoSEQ multiplex PCR, yet TCRdb's version contains in-frame clones alone and is incomplete. This sample has roughly 76,000 clones, with approximately 90% found just once. Specified time point: peripheral blood 6 weeks after treatment start. The source was PBMCs, collected around atezolizumab (anti-PD-L1) treatment. These receptors originate from a woman of 80 years or more with urothelial cancer.

V gene TRBV21-1 combines with J gene TRBJ2-7; the D call of TRBD1 is as the table states it, not checked on the DNA. TRBV21-1 is labeled a pseudogene. The length of the CDR3 is 12 residues. The CDR3 region has the DNA TGTGCCAGCTTGGGACAGGAAGACGAGCAGTACTTC. This translates into CASLGQEDEQYF.

V gene TRBV15 combines with J gene TRBJ2-1; D gene unclear. Trimming removed 0 bases from V and 11 bases from J, with 11 bases in between. This CDR3 is built from 13 residues. Germline V gives CDR1 LNHNV, CDR2 YYDKDF (reference sequence). The CDR3: CATSRDGPRKQFF. CDR3 bases: TGTGCCACCAGCAGAGATGGCCCGAGGAAGCAGTTCTTC.

The gene calls are TRBV7-3 and TRBJ2-1; D not resolved. The length of the CDR3 is 13 residues. CDR1 is SGHTA and CDR2 is FQGTGA in the germline V gene. Trimming stripped 1 base from V and 5 bases from J, with 6 bases between. CDR3 coding DNA: TGTGCCAGCAGCTTAAGTACAGACAATGAGCAGTTCTTC. It encodes CASSLSTDNEQFF.